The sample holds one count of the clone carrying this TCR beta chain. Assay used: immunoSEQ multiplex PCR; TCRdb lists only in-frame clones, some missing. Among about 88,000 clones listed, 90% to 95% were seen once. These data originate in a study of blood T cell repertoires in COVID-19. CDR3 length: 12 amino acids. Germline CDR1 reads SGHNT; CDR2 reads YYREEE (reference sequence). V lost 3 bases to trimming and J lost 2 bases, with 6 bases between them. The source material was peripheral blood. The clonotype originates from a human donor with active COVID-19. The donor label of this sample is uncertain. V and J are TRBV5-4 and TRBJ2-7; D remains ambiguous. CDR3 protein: CASSYGPYEQYF. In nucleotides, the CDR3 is TGTGCCAGCAGCTATGGGCCCTACGAGCAGTACTTC.